The present entry profiles one TCR beta chain with its context. Sequence at one end of the junction differs from germline and may be a read error. This CDR3 spans 13 amino acids. The germline gives CDR1 SNHLY, CDR2 FYNNEI. TCRbeta library preparation incorporated unique molecular identifiers. TCRdb re-called the PCR reads through MiXCR, storing one row per CDR3 protein. Of 250,000 to 350,000 distinct CDR3 sequences listed, 9.9% are singletons. This sample was included in a study of T-cell reconstitution after alpha-beta-depleted transplantation in children. This specimen consisted of PBMCs from the stem cell graft donor, obtained from the stem cell graft. This sequence was found in a human donor who donated a stem cell graft to a child with SCID. The V gene is TRBV2, the J gene TRBJ2-5; 8 nucleotides line up with TRBD1. CDR3 sequence: CASRTGVGETKYF. CDR3 nucleotides: TGTGCCAGCAGGACAGGGGTAGGAGAGACCAAGTACTTC. The variable domain in full, completed from reference TRBV2 and TRBJ2-5, reads EPEVTQTPSHQVTQMGQEVILRCVPISNHLYFYWYRQILGQKVEFLVSFYNNEISEKSEIFDDQFSVERPDGSNFTLKIRSTKLEDSAMYFCASRTGVGETKYFGPGTRLLVL.